The 30 T cell receptor beta chains below all came from one sample that was sequenced in a study of cytomegalovirus exposure and HLA in healthy donors. The PCR employed 60 Vbeta primers together with 13 Jbeta primers. Clones were read by immunoSEQ multiplex PCR, and TCRdb kept only the in-frame ones, dropping some. The table records 110,000 to 150,000 clones, 70% of them present only once. The sequenced sample was PBMCs. The receptors were gathered from a woman in her twenties or thirties in good health and CMV-seronegative.

This chain joins TRBV5-1 and TRBJ2-3; 9 nucleotides match TRBD2. Losses at the gene ends were 4 bases for V and 5 bases for J; bases not matched to a gene: 11. Germline V gene data show CDR1 as SGHRS and CDR2 as YFSETQ. CDR3 length equals 16 residues. The CDR3 bases are TGCGCCAGCAGCGGAAAAGCGGGGGGAATAATAGATACGCAGTATTTT. Translation: CASSGKAGGIIDTQYF.

This clone appeared a few times. The identical CDR3 is also encoded by other nucleotide sequences in the sample. The rearrangement uses TRBV23-1 and TRBJ1-3; 8 nucleotides agree with TRBD1. TRBV23-1 is sorted into the ORF group, with uncertain function. V lost 9 bases and J lost 0; bases outside the gene matches: 13. The CDR3 covers 17 residues. The DNA of the CDR3 is TGCGCCAGTGGACAGGGCCCCTTATATTTCTCTGGAAACACCATATATTTT. Amino acids: CASGQGPLYFSGNTIYF.

A single count supports this clone. The V and J genes are TRBV6-5 and TRBJ1-3; 8 bases map to TRBD1. The V and J ends lost 5 bases and 4 bases, in that order; junction bases with no gene match: 7. Germline CDR1 is MNHEY and CDR2 is SVGAGI. The CDR3 length is 15 residues. CDR3 nucleotides: TGTGCCAGCAGTCCAGGGGGCGCGGGAGGAAACACCATATATTTT. Its protein product is CASSPGGAGGNTIYF.

The V gene is TRBV6-5, the J gene TRBJ1-4; possible D gene TRBD1, 6 bases. The V end was cut by 5 bases, the J end by 1 base, with 8 bases between. The CDR3 extends over 14 amino acids. In germline, CDR1 is MNHEY, CDR2 SVGAGI. This chain's CDR3 is CASSHRETNEKLFF. CDR3 sequence (DNA): TGTGCCAGCAGTCACAGGGAAACTAATGAAAAACTGTTTTTT.

This chain joins TRBV7-8 and TRBJ2-1, with 12 bases aligning to TRBD2. The CDR3 is 13 amino acids. Germline V gives CDR1 SGHVS, CDR2 FQNEAQ. Unmatched junction bases numbered 7, after V lost 6 bases and J lost 13 bases. CDR3 sequence (DNA): TGTGCCAGCAGTTTTGGACTAGCGGGGAACCAGTTCTTC. Amino acid sequence: CASSFGLAGNQFF.

The chain has TRBV28 and TRBJ2-3; 7 nucleotides line up with TRBD1. V shed 5 bases, J shed 1 base, and the junction held 6 bases outside the gene matches. The CDR3 runs 15 residues. Germline V gives CDR1 MDHEN, CDR2 SYDVKM. The CDR3 loop reads CASSEPGQGTDTQYF. Written as DNA, the CDR3 is TGTGCCAGCAGTGAACCAGGACAGGGCACAGATACGCAGTATTTT. Looking up the rest from reference TRBV28 and TRBJ2-3 gives the full variable domain: DVKVTQSSRYLVKRTGEKVFLECVQDMDHENMFWYRQDPGLGLRLIYFSYDVKMKEKGDIPEGYSVSREKKERFSLILESASTNQTSMYLCASSEPGQGTDTQYFGPGTRLTVL.

This chain links TRBV30 with TRBJ2-5; 7 nucleotides line up with TRBD2. The CDR3 covers 13 residues. With V trimmed by 2 bases and J by 3 bases, 3 bases remained unmatched. Germline CDR1 is GTSNPN and CDR2 is SVGIG (reference sequence). CDR3 coding DNA: TGTGCCTGGAGTCTGAGCGGGAAAGAGACCCAGTACTTC. This translates into CAWSLSGKETQYF.

By sample share, this clone is medium-sized. The sample contains more than one DNA sequence encoding this CDR3. The V and J genes are TRBV7-9 and TRBJ1-1; 8 nucleotides match TRBD1. Trimming at V came to 0 bases and at J to 4 bases, leaving 7 bases not matched to a gene. Germline-derived CDR1 and CDR2 are SEHNR and FQNEAQ (reference sequence). The CDR3 runs to 16 residues. In nucleotides, the CDR3 is TGTGCCAGCAGCTTAGCAATAGGACAGGGACTCACTGAAGCTTTCTTT. Amino acids: CASSLAIGQGLTEAFF. The whole variable domain, remainder taken from reference TRBV7-9 and TRBJ1-1, is DTGVSQNPRHKITKRGQNVTFRCDPISEHNRLYWYRQTLGQGPEFLTYFQNEAQLEKSRLLSDRFSAERPKGSFSTLEIQRTEQGDSAMYLCASSLAIGQGLTEAFFGQGTRLTVV.

The chain carries TRBV4-2 and TRBJ2-2, with D tentatively TRBD2 (6 bases). The CDR3 covers 17 residues. Per germline, CDR1 LGHNA and CDR2 YNFKEQ. Trimming removed 0 bases at V and 3 bases at J, with 14 bases between. The CDR3 DNA sequence: TGTGCCAGCAGCCAAGATAATGCGGGACTCCACACCGGGGAGCTGTTTTTT. The encoded protein is CASSQDNAGLHTGELFF.

For this clone: Compared with germline, one end of the junction differs, possibly owing to a read error. The chain combines TRBV7-9 with TRBJ2-1, with 7 bases matching TRBD2. This CDR3 contains 14 residues. Germline CDR1 and CDR2: SEHNR and FQNEAQ (reference sequence). The CDR3 DNA reads as TGTTCCAGCAGCTTACCGGGACTAAGGAATGAGCAGTTCTTC. Translating it yields CSSSLPGLRNEQFF.

V gene TRBV29-1 combines with J gene TRBJ2-5; perhaps TRBD2 as D (5 bases). CDR1 SQVTM and CDR2 ANQGSEA come from the germline V gene. The CDR3 has 13 amino acids. Deletions cut 4 bases from V and 2 bases from J, with 11 bases between. The DNA for the CDR3 is TGCAGCGTTGTTGGGAGAGCGCAAGAGACCCAGTACTTC. Its protein product is CSVVGRAQETQYF. The entire variable domain, with the rest obtained from reference TRBV29-1 and TRBJ2-5, is as follows: SAVISQKPSRDICQRGTSLTIQCQVDSQVTMMFWYRQQPGQSLTLIATANQGSEATYESGFVIDKFPISRPNLTFSTLTVSNMSPEDSSIYLCSVVGRAQETQYFGPGTRLLVL.

This clone was seen once. The chain combines TRBV14 with TRBJ1-1; D not resolved. This CDR3 region has 14 residues. Germline CDR1 is SGHDN and CDR2 is FVKESK. V lost 6 bases and J 3 bases, leaving 14 bases between the germline ends. The CDR3 sequence is CASRPTNPDTEAFF. DNA of the CDR3: TGTGCCAGCAGGCCAACGAACCCGGACACTGAAGCTTTCTTT. The variable domain in full, with the rest retrieved from reference TRBV14 and TRBJ1-1, is EAGVTQFPSHSVIEKGQTVTLRCDPISGHDNLYWYRRVMGKEIKFLLHFVKESKQDESGMPNNRFLAERTGGTYSTLKVQPAELEDSGVYFCASRPTNPDTEAFFGQGTRLTVV.

The chain carries TRBV5-1 and TRBJ2-5; 10 nucleotides line up with TRBD2. TRBJ2-7 explains the end of the DNA better; the J call may be wrong. CDR1 and CDR2 (germline): SGHRS, YFSETQ. This CDR3 comprises 15 residues. The CDR3 DNA is TGCGCCAGCAGCTTGGACACTAGCGGGACCTACGAGCAGTACTTC. Amino acids: CASSLDTSGTYEQYF.

The table lists this clone with a few counts. This chain joins TRBV6-1 and TRBJ2-5, with 8 positions matching TRBD2. This CDR3 contains 18 residues. The germline CDR1 and CDR2 sequences are MNHNS and SASEGT. J was trimmed by 4 bases and V by 1 base; bases with no gene match: 14. This CDR3 reads CASSEGALSGGGVETQYF. The CDR3 nucleotides read TGTGCCAGCAGTGAAGGGGCTTTGAGCGGGGGAGGCGTAGAGACCCAGTACTTC.

The CDR3 region is CASRTGDTGELFF. Here the CDR3 DNA reads TGTGCCAGCAGGACAGGGGACACCGGGGAGCTGTTTTTT. The chain couples TRBV6-6 to TRBJ2-2; 8 bases match TRBD1. Looked up from germline, CDR1 is MNHNY and CDR2 is SVGAGI (reference sequence). This CDR3 contains 13 residues. V lost 6 bases to trimming and J lost 3 bases; unmatched junction nucleotides: 0.

This clone has just a few counts. The J gene is TRBJ2-5, the V gene TRBV29-1, with D possibly matching TRBD2 (6 bases). The CDR3 sequence is 14 residues long. The germline V gene encodes CDR1 SQVTM and CDR2 ANQGSEA. Trimming left V 4 bases short and J 4 bases short, with 16 bases between. DNA for the CDR3: TGCAGCGTTGTTAATAGCGGAAGTAGAGAGACCCAGTACTTC. This translates into CSVVNSGSRETQYF.

The chain couples TRBV29-1 to TRBJ1-1, with a weak D call TRBD1 (5 bases). The CDR3 has 14 residues. Germline V gene lookup returns CDR1 SQVTM and CDR2 ANQGSEA. V lost 6 bases, J lost 6 bases, and 20 bases lay in between. CDR3 in amino acids: CSVQVGGAIAEAFF. Here the CDR3 DNA reads TGCAGCGTCCAAGTGGGGGGAGCAATCGCTGAAGCTTTCTTT.

The chain joins TRBV7-9 to TRBJ2-5; TRBD1 matches 10 bases. Germline CDR1 SEHNR, CDR2 FQNEAQ (reference sequence). The CDR3 consists of 14 residues. V shed 4 bases, J shed 1 base, and the junction held 0 bases outside the gene matches. The CDR3 DNA follows: TGTGCCAGCAGCTGGACAGGGGGCCAAGAGACCCAGTACTTC. It specifies CASSWTGGQETQYF.

The V gene is TRBV7-6, the J gene TRBJ2-3; D remains unclear. CDR3 length equals 12 residues. V lost 0 bases and J lost 6, with 4 bases in between. Germline V gives CDR1 SGHVS, CDR2 FNYEAQ. In DNA, the CDR3 is TGTGCCAGCAGCTTAGCTTCGGATACGCAGTATTTT. This translates into CASSLASDTQYF.

The V call is TRBV5-4, the J call TRBJ2-7; 10 nucleotides agree with TRBD1. J was trimmed by 3 bases and V by 4 bases; bases with no gene match: 4. Germline V CDR1 and CDR2: SGHNT, YYREEE (reference sequence). The CDR3 is 14 amino acids. The CDR3 coding sequence is TGTGCCAGCAGCGTCCGGGACAGGGGCTACGAGCAGTACTTC. As protein: CASSVRDRGYEQYF.

This clone was observed once. The chain uses TRBV5-1 and TRBJ1-2; D uncertain. The CDR3 totals 15 residues. V lost 0 bases and J lost 1, with 10 bases in between. Per the germline V gene, CDR1 is SGHRS and CDR2 is YFSETQ. The CDR3 DNA reads TGCGCCAGCAGCTTGGAATCAGGCGATAACTATGGCTACACCTTC. It codes for CASSLESGDNYGYTF. Using reference TRBV5-1 and TRBJ1-2 for the parts outside the CDR3, the full variable domain is KAGVTQTPRYLIKTRGQQVTLSCSPISGHRSVSWYQQTPGQGLQFLFEYFSETQRNKGNFPGRFSGRQFSNSRSEMNVSTLELGDSALYLCASSLESGDNYGYTFGSGTRLTVV.

The rearrangement joins TRBV7-9 to TRBJ1-6, with D perhaps TRBD1 (6 bases). Germline loops: CDR1 SEHNR, CDR2 FQNEAQ (reference sequence). Trimming pared 2 bases from V and 11 bases from J, leaving 16 bases between. CDR3 length: 15 amino acids. The CDR3 nucleotides read TGTGCCAGCAGCTTAAATTCGGGGGGCGTAGCACCCCTCCACTTT. This codes for CASSLNSGGVAPLHF.

CDR3 DNA sequence: TGTGCCAGCAGGCGGAATAATGAGCAGTTCTTC. Translation: CASRRNNEQFF. The genes are TRBV6-5 and TRBJ2-1; D remains unclear. V shed 6 bases and J shed 7 bases, with 7 bases lying between them. The CDR3 length is 11 residues. CDR1 is MNHEY and CDR2 is SVGAGI in the germline V gene.

The CDR3 sequence: CASSSDRGQAFF. The CDR3 nucleotides are TGCGCCAGCAGCTCGGACAGGGGGCAAGCTTTCTTT. The chain uses TRBV5-1 and TRBJ1-1; 11 positions match TRBD1. Unmatched junction bases numbered 1, after V lost 3 bases and J lost 9 bases. The CDR3 is made up of 12 amino acids. CDR1 is SGHRS and CDR2 is YFSETQ in the germline V gene.

The count of this clone is one. V and J are TRBV9 and TRBJ2-1, with 10 bases matching TRBD2. The germline V gene encodes CDR1 SGDLS and CDR2 YYNGEE. This CDR3 region has 18 residues. The ends lost 2 bases at V and 0 bases at J; junction bases unmatched: 8. The CDR3 sequence: CASSVFLAGASSYNEQFF. The CDR3 DNA sequence: TGTGCCAGCAGCGTCTTCCTAGCGGGGGCGAGCTCCTACAATGAGCAGTTCTTC.

This clone was seen a single time. The chain is built from TRBV5-1 and TRBJ1-5, with 7 nucleotides matching TRBD1. The CDR3 runs 15 residues. Germline values: CDR1 SGHRS, CDR2 YFSETQ. V lost 4 bases, J lost 3 bases, and 7 bases stayed unmatched. The CDR3 reads CASSQTGDPNQPQHF. The CDR3 nucleotides are TGCGCCAGCAGCCAAACAGGGGACCCCAATCAGCCCCAGCATTTT.

Written as DNA, the CDR3 is TGCGCCAGCAGCTTGGTGGCGGGGGGGGCGTTAGGAGGGGAGCTGTTTTTT. Encoded protein: CASSLVAGGALGGELFF. V and J are TRBV5-1 and TRBJ2-2, with TRBD2 identical over 9 bases. This CDR3 region has 17 residues. Germline V gives CDR1 SGHRS, CDR2 YFSETQ. V was clipped by 0 bases and J by 8 bases; unmatched bases: 11. The full variable domain, completed using reference TRBV5-1 and TRBJ2-2, is KAGVTQTPRYLIKTRGQQVTLSCSPISGHRSVSWYQQTPGQGLQFLFEYFSETQRNKGNFPGRFSGRQFSNSRSEMNVSTLELGDSALYLCASSLVAGGALGGELFFGEGSRLTVL.

The rearrangement joins TRBV6-6 to TRBJ2-1, with 8 bases matching TRBD1. The ends lost 4 bases at V and 7 bases at J; junction bases unmatched: 6. Germline V lookup: CDR1 MNHNY, CDR2 SVGAGI (reference sequence). CDR3 length: 14 residues. For the CDR3, the DNA is TGTGCCAGCAGTTGGGGACAGGTCGGTAATGAGCAGTTCTTC. It yields the protein CASSWGQVGNEQFF.

J is TRBJ2-1 and V is TRBV2, with D tentatively TRBD2 (5 bases). V was shortened by 11 bases and J by 3 bases, with 14 bases between the two germline ends. Germline V gene data show CDR1 as SNHLY and CDR2 as FYNNEI. This CDR3 is built from 13 residues. CDR3 DNA sequence: TGTGCCTGCTGCGTCGGGGTCTACAATGAGCAGTTCTTC. Translating gives CACCVGVYNEQFF.

This clone was seen a few times. The J gene is TRBJ1-2, the V gene TRBV6-1; 7 bases are shared with TRBD1. Germline lookup yields CDR1 MNHNS and CDR2 SASEGT. This CDR3 contains 13 residues. V lost 6 bases, J lost 4 bases, and 5 bases stayed unmatched. The chain's CDR3 is CASRQTGSYGYTF. Written as DNA, the CDR3 is TGTGCCAGCAGACAGACAGGGTCCTATGGCTACACCTTC.